This entry concerns a single TCR beta chain. As yet, its antigen is unknown. Some clones are missing from TCRdb's copy, which holds only in-frame ones; the method was immunoSEQ multiplex PCR. The repertoire holds 85,000 to 130,000 clones, with 90% as singletons. This sample stems from a study of T cell responses to AZD1222 COVID-19 vaccine. Study results and limitations: Per reports, nearly half of all spike-specific TCRs target regions that are unmutated in variants. Among those given AZD1222, only six were seropositive at baseline.

Second-dose recipients at about 4 or about 12 weeks were treated as one pooled group. The CDR3 consists of 16 residues. The V gene's germline CDR1 is KGHSH and CDR2 LQKENI. Trimming pared 5 bases from V and 8 bases from J, leaving 19 bases between. The receptor was derived from an adult who received the AZD1222 COVID-19 vaccine. The chain joins TRBV18 to TRBJ1-6, with TRBD1 as a possible D gene (5 bases). Source: peripheral blood, taken 28 days after the second AZD1222 dose. The CDR3 loop reads CASSKIQPGRDSPLHF. DNA of the CDR3: TGTGCCAGCTCAAAAATACAGCCAGGGAGAGATTCACCCCTCCACTTT.